This T cell receptor (beta chain) is drawn from a study of CD8+CD57+ T cells in acquired aplastic anemia (dated by TCRdb to 2017 to 2018). At the level of the whole study: DNA extracted from sorted CD4+ and CD8+ cells had a mean of around 3 ug, with a range of roughly 0.19 to 27.4 ug. CD8+CD57+ expansion was defined as frequency above the mean frequency observed in healthy subjects.

Flow cytometry had shown CD8+CD57+ cell expansion in the patients selected for sequencing. Every patient had severe acquired aplastic anemia, diagnosed using the International Study of Aplastic Anemia and Agranulocytosis and Camitta criteria. No therapy had been received by the patients at the time of blood sampling. TCR repertoires of sorted CD4+ and CD8+ blood T cells from severe aplastic anemia patients and healthy subjects were deep-sequenced in the study. Patients were enrolled in the USA under clinicaltrials.gov protocols 00001620, 01623167, 00001397, 00071045, 00081523 and 00961064. Ficoll-Paque density gradient centrifugation was used to isolate peripheral blood mononuclear cells. Before DNA was extracted, CD4+ and CD8+ T cells were sorted using either FACS or magnetic beads. Genomic DNA was used as template for profiling of TCR beta VDJ combinations and CDR3 sequences. An Illumina HiSeq 2000 was used for TCR repertoire sequencing. The authors' analysis ran thus. Repertoire assessment relied on Simpson's diversity index, CDR3 size and DJ length profiles, and TRBV/TRBJ rearrangement plots. The most abundant DNA sequence in the deep sequencing data was taken as the immunodominant clone. CDR3 amino acid sequences were screened for sharing across subjects and compared with published repertoires and the VDJdb database. The public reads were run again by TCRdb, first through fastp at Q25 and then through MiXCR, and only productive beta chains were kept. Duplicate CDR3 protein sequences are folded into a single record with the most common DNA and genes. TCRdb assigned the V and J calls; the authors' analysis was not used. The sample records 150,000 to 200,000 distinct CDR3 sequences, less than 50% of which are singletons. The ten most abundant clones make up 25% to 40% of the sample.

What the research found in general, with its limitations: Some 27 CD8+ CDR3 sequences were found in both patients and controls but appeared to be highly expressed in patients and within the immunodominant clones of the patients. CD8+ Simpson's diversity did not differ significantly between patients and healthy controls (P=0.060).

Trimming takes 2 bases off V and 10 bases off J; junction bases not matched to a gene: 8. The germline V gene provides CDR1 KGHDR and CDR2 SFDVKD. The CDR3 numbers 14 residues from cysteine through phenylalanine. Only the CDR3 portion is preserved as DNA: 42 bases, with reading frame beginning at the first base. This clonotype was recorded a few times. The antigen this receptor binds is unknown. Base qualities were left out, and no much larger clone turns up one base away. This TCR was sampled from a human donor with aplastic anemia. The sample consisted of sorted CD4+, CD8+, or CD8+CD57+ T cells (not recorded which) from PBMCs. The sequence joins TRBV24-1 to TRBJ1-1, with 8 middle bases fitting TRBD1. The DNA sequence is given as TGTGCCACCAGTGATTACCAGGGGGCGAGGGGAGCTTTCTTT. This translates into CATSDYQGARGAFF.